These 23 T cell receptor beta chains share one sample of origin, sequenced in a study of identical twins. TCRdb itself ran the 5' RACE reads through MiXCR, one entry per CDR3 protein. The sample holds roughly 1,500,000 distinct CDR3 sequences, around 29% seen once. The sequenced sample was cord blood. These receptors were taken from a newborn girl in good health.

This chain connects TRBV5-1 to TRBJ2-5; a possible D gene is TRBD2 (6 bases). V was shortened by 7 bases and J by 0 bases, with 16 bases between the two germline ends. CDR1 is SGHRS, CDR2 YFSETQ, per germline. The length of the CDR3 is 15 residues. This CDR3 reads CASCSAGQYQETQYF. As DNA, the CDR3 is TGCGCCAGCTGTTCCGCGGGGCAGTACCAAGAGACCCAGTACTTC.

This chain connects TRBV10-3 to TRBJ2-5; tentatively, D is TRBD1 (6 bases). The CDR3 contains 14 residues. V dropped 5 bases and J dropped 4 bases, with 14 bases sitting between them. Germline CDR1 and CDR2: ENHRY and SYGVKD. CDR3 in DNA: TGTGCCATCAGTATCCGACAGGACCCAGAGACCCAGTACTTC. This encodes CAISIRQDPETQYF.

The table lists this clonotype with a few counts. The chain employs TRBV7-2 and TRBJ2-7; D gene unclear. Germline V lookup: CDR1 SGHTA, CDR2 FQGNSA. V gave up 0 bases and J gave up 3 bases, with 9 bases separating them. The length of the CDR3 is 14 residues. The CDR3 here is CASSLAPAGYEQYF. CDR3 nucleotides: TGTGCCAGCAGCTTAGCCCCGGCCGGCTACGAGCAGTACTTC.

Of note for this clonotype: A much more abundant neighbour one base away suggests this may be a read error. This sequence joins TRBV27 and TRBJ2-7; unclear D gene. The CDR3 extends over 13 amino acids. Germline loops: CDR1 MNHEY, CDR2 SMNVEV (reference sequence). The V gene lost 1 base and the J gene lost 7 bases, with 11 bases spanning the gap. The chain's CDR3 is CASSLFGYNEQYF. The CDR3 DNA sequence: TGTGCCAGCAGTTTATTTGGCTACAATGAGCAGTACTTC.

The chain is built from TRBV2 and TRBJ1-2, with 7 nucleotides matching TRBD1. Germline CDR1 and CDR2: SNHLY and FYNNEI. Losses at the gene ends were 4 bases for V and 7 bases for J; bases not matched to a gene: 3. The CDR3 sequence is 12 residues long. CDR3 loop: CASSVGQFGYTF. The CDR3 DNA sequence: TGTGCCAGCAGTGTGGGACAGTTTGGCTACACCTTC.

The J gene is TRBJ2-5, the V gene TRBV10-3, with a weak D call TRBD2 (6 bases). Trimming took 4 bases from V and 11 from J, leaving 17 bases between them. The CDR3 is 13 residues long. CDR1 ENHRY and CDR2 SYGVKD come from the germline V gene. This chain's CDR3 is CAISAASVNEQYF. In nucleotides, the CDR3 is TGTGCCATCAGTGCCGCTAGCGTAAATGAGCAGTACTTC.

This clonotype has only a few counts. This chain uses TRBV20-1 with TRBJ2-3; D is perhaps TRBD2 (5 bases). CDR3 size: 14 residues. The V gene lost 4 bases and the J gene lost 7 bases, with 18 bases spanning the gap. The germline gives CDR1 DFQATT, CDR2 SNEGSKA (reference sequence). Here the CDR3 reads CSAMFTDRGNTQYF. CDR3 DNA sequence: TGCAGTGCTATGTTCACGGACCGAGGGAATACGCAGTATTTT.

V usage is TRBV2 and J usage is TRBJ2-1, with a possible D match to TRBD2 (5 bases). The CDR3 totals 15 residues. Germline V gene data show CDR1 as SNHLY and CDR2 as FYNNEI. V was pared by 7 bases and J by 0 bases, with 13 bases between. The CDR3 nucleotides read TGTGCCAGCACCTGGGAGTTGAGCTCCTACAATGAGCAGTTCTTC. It specifies CASTWELSSYNEQFF.

This sequence joins TRBV4-2 and TRBJ2-1; D is possibly TRBD1 (6 bases). Germline V gives CDR1 LGHNA, CDR2 YNFKEQ. With 3 bases removed from V and 0 bases from J, the gap between germline ends came to 12 bases. The CDR3 has 16 amino acids. The CDR3 reads CASSHQSGASYNEQFF. The CDR3 coding sequence is TGTGCCAGCAGCCACCAATCAGGGGCCTCCTACAATGAGCAGTTCTTC.

The chain links TRBV12-3 or TRBV12-4 to TRBJ1-2; 8 bases align to TRBD1. This CDR3 is 18 amino acids long. Trimming at V came to 4 bases and at J to 4 bases, leaving 17 bases not matched to a gene. The DNA of the CDR3 is TGTGCCAGCAGTTCGTTAGCGGTGGGACAGGTTGTGAGCTATGGCTACACCTTC. Translated: CASSSLAVGQVVSYGYTF.

This clonotype was counted a few times. The V call is TRBV9, the J call TRBJ2-7; D not resolved. This CDR3 spans 13 amino acids. V was pared by 0 bases and J by 3 bases, with 7 bases between. Germline V gene lookup returns CDR1 SGDLS and CDR2 YYNGEE. CDR3 residues: CASSVGAFYEQYF. For the CDR3, the DNA is TGTGCCAGCAGCGTAGGGGCGTTCTACGAGCAGTACTTC.

The rearrangement uses TRBV19 and TRBJ2-3; TRBD2 matches 12 bases. V trimming: 8 bases; J trimming: 3 bases; junction bases outside the gene matches: 6. In germline, CDR1 is LNHDA, CDR2 SQIVND (reference sequence). CDR3 length: 15 amino acids. The CDR3 DNA reads as TGTGCCAGTGAAGCTACTAGCGGGAGGACAGATACGCAGTATTTT. This codes for CASEATSGRTDTQYF.

The chain links TRBV12-3 or TRBV12-4 to TRBJ2-7; D assignment may be TRBD1 or TRBD2 (6 bases each). The CDR3 covers 14 residues. Deletions cut 5 bases from V and 2 bases from J, with 13 bases between. The CDR3 bases are TGTGCCAGCAGTAAGGGGGGTTGGCCCTACGAGCAGTACTTC. Protein sequence: CASSKGGWPYEQYF.

This clonotype was recorded at least ten times. The chain combines TRBV29-1 with TRBJ2-7; TRBD2 might be the D (6 bases). The CDR3 totals 13 residues. Germline CDR1 reads SQVTM; CDR2 reads ANQGSEA. V was trimmed by 4 bases and J by 5 bases, leaving 15 bases between them. This CDR3 is CSVVGTWGDEQYF. CDR3 DNA sequence: TGCAGCGTTGTGGGGACTTGGGGCGACGAGCAGTACTTC.

The CDR3 region has the DNA TGCAGTGCTAGTGCGGGGGGGCAGTATTTT. It encodes CSASAGGQYF. This chain joins TRBV20-1 and TRBJ2-3; TRBD2 matches at 8 bases. The V and J ends lost 3 bases and 11 bases, in that order; junction bases with no gene match: 1. The length of the CDR3 is 10 residues. Germline assignment: CDR1 DFQATT and CDR2 SNEGSKA (reference sequence).

This clonotype has just a few counts. CDR3 DNA: TGTGCCATCAGTGAGGGTGGGCTGGCAGCTACAGATACGCAGTATTTT. Its protein is CAISEGGLAATDTQYF. J is TRBJ2-3 and V is TRBV10-3; D not resolved. In germline, CDR1 is ENHRY, CDR2 SYGVKD. This CDR3 has 16 amino acids. V was trimmed by 2 bases and J by 3 bases, leaving 15 bases between them.

The chain carries TRBV12-3 or TRBV12-4 and TRBJ1-2; the match to TRBD1 covers 11 bases. This CDR3 contains 14 residues. V lost 2 bases to trimming and J lost 6 bases; unmatched junction nucleotides: 2. The CDR3 bases are TGTGCCAGCAGTTTAAGGACAGGGGGCAATGGCTACACCTTC. Protein: CASSLRTGGNGYTF.

The V gene is TRBV15, the J gene TRBJ2-1, with TRBD2 matching 7 bases. The CDR3 length is 17 residues. Trimming removed 0 bases from V and 2 bases from J; junction bases left unmatched: 7. Germline CDR1 and CDR2: LNHNV and YYDKDF (reference sequence). CDR3 nucleotide sequence: TGTGCCACCAGCAGAGAATTAGAGCGGGGCGCCTACAATGAGCAGTTCTTC. Protein: CATSRELERGAYNEQFF.

This clonotype has a count of ten or more. V and J are TRBV24-1 and TRBJ2-3; D gene unclear. The CDR3 consists of 12 residues. Germline V lookup: CDR1 KGHDR, CDR2 SFDVKD. Trimming took off 7 bases at V and 2 bases at J, with 6 bases between the two ends. CDR3 coding DNA: TGTGCCACCAGCGGTCCCACAGATACGCAGTATTTT. This codes for CATSGPTDTQYF.

Here the CDR3 reads CASSEATSGRFYEQYF. CDR3 nucleotide sequence: TGTGCCAGCAGTGAAGCGACTAGCGGGAGGTTTTACGAGCAGTACTTC. V usage is TRBV6-1 and J usage is TRBJ2-7; 13 bases align to TRBD2. The CDR3 totals 16 residues. Trimming at V came to 0 bases and at J to 4 bases, leaving 3 bases not matched to a gene. Germline loops: CDR1 MNHNS, CDR2 SASEGT.

V usage is TRBV6-2 or TRBV6-3 and J usage is TRBJ2-4; no definite D call. V was shortened by 2 bases and J by 6 bases, with 14 bases between the two germline ends. The CDR3 has 15 residues. Germline V gene data show CDR1 as MNHEY and CDR2 as SVGEGT. The CDR3 nucleotides are TGTGCCAGCAGTTACACGGCCACGGCTATAAACATTCAGTACTTC. Amino acids: CASSYTATAINIQYF.

This clonotype was counted only a few times. The chain carries TRBV4-2 and TRBJ2-7, with D uncertain. V was pared by 7 bases and J by 0 bases, with 13 bases between. CDR1 is LGHNA, CDR2 YNFKEQ, per germline. The CDR3 covers 14 residues. This chain's CDR3 is CASTSTESSYEQYF. The CDR3 DNA sequence: TGTGCCAGCACCTCGACGGAGAGCTCCTACGAGCAGTACTTC.

V gene TRBV20-1 combines with J gene TRBJ2-3; TRBD1 might be the D (6 bases). This CDR3 is built from 16 residues. The V gene's germline CDR1 is DFQATT and CDR2 SNEGSKA (reference sequence). V was shortened by 0 bases and J by 6 bases, with 19 bases between the two germline ends. This chain's CDR3 is CSAREGGYGPVDTQYF. The CDR3 region has the DNA TGCAGTGCTAGAGAAGGGGGATACGGCCCCGTTGATACGCAGTATTTT.